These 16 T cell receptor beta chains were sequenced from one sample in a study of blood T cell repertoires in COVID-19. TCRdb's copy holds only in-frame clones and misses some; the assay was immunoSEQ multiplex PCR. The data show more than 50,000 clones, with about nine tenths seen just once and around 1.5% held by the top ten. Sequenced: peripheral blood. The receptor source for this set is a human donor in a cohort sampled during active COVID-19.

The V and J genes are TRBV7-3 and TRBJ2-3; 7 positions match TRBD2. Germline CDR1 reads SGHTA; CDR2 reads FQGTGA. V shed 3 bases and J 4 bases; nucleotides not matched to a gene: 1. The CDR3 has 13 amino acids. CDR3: CASSLGGADTQYF. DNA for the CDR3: TGTGCCAGCAGCTTGGGAGGGGCAGATACGCAGTATTTT.

CDR3 loop: CASMGTSGSFGANEQFF. DNA for the CDR3: TGTGCCAGTATGGGGACTAGCGGGAGCTTTGGGGCCAATGAGCAGTTCTTC. V and J are TRBV19 and TRBJ2-1, with 14 bases matching TRBD2. There are 17 residues in the CDR3. Germline CDR1 LNHDA, CDR2 SQIVND (reference sequence). Germline trimming cut 7 bases from V and 6 bases from J; bases unmatched to any gene: 11.

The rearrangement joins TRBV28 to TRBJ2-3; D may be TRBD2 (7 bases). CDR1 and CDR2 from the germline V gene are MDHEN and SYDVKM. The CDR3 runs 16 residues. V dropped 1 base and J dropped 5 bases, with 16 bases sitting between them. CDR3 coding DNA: TGTGCCAGCAGTTTATTCGGGGGGCCGGAACTAGATACGCAGTATTTT. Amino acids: CASSLFGGPELDTQYF.

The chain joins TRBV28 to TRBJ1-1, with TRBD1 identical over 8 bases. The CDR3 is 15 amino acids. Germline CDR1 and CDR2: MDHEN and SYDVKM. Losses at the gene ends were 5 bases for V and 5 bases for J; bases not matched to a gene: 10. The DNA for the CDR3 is TGTGCCAGCAGTAGATCGGACAGGGTTTATACTGAAGCTTTCTTT. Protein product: CASSRSDRVYTEAFF.

CDR3 sequence reads: CASSVSSGTSGRVYTTDTQYF. The DNA of the CDR3 is TGTGCCAGCAGCGTAAGCTCCGGGACTAGCGGGAGGGTCTACACGACAGATACGCAGTATTTT. The gene calls are TRBV9 and TRBJ2-3, with TRBD2 matching 16 bases. Germline CDR1 SGDLS, CDR2 YYNGEE. V dropped 1 base and J dropped 3; count of bases not matched to a gene: 14. This CDR3 region has 21 residues.

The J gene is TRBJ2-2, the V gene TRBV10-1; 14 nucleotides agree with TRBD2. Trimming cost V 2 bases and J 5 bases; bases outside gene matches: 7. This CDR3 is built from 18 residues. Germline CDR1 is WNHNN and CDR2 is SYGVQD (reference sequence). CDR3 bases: TGCGCCAGCAGTGAGAAGGGACTAGCGGGAGAGAGGACCGGGGAGCTGTTTTTT. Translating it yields CASSEKGLAGERTGELFF.

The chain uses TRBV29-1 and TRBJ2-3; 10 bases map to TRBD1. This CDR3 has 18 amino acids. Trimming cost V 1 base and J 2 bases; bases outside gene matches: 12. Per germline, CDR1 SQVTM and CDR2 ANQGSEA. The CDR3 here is CSVEVYGRDRGYTDTQYF. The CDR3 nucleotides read TGCAGCGTTGAAGTCTACGGGAGGGACAGGGGATACACAGATACGCAGTATTTT.

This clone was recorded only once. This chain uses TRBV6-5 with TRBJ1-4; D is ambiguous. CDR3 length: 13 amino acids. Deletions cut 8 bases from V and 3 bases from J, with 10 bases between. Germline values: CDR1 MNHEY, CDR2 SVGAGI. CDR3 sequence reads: CASCSVPNEKLFF. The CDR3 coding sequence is TGTGCCAGCTGCTCGGTACCTAATGAAAAACTGTTTTTT.

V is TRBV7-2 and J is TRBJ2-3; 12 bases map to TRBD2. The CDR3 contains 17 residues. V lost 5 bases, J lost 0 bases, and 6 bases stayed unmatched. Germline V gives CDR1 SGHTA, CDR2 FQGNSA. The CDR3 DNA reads TGTGCCAGCAGCCAACGGACTAGCGGGGTTAGCACAGATACGCAGTATTTT. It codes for CASSQRTSGVSTDTQYF.

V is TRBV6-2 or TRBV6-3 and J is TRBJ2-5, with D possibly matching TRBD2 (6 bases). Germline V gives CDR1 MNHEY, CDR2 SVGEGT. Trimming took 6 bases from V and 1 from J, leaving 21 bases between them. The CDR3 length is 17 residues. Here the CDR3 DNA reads TGTGCCAGCAGGCCTAAGACCCGGGACTCCCCCCAAGAGACCCAGTACTTC. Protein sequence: CASRPKTRDSPQETQYF.

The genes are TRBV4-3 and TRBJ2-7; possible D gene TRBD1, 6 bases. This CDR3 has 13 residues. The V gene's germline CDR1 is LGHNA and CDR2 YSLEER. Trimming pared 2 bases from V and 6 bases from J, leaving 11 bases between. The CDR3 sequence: CASSQTTGREQYF. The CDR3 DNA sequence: TGCGCCAGCAGCCAAACTACAGGGCGCGAGCAGTACTTC.

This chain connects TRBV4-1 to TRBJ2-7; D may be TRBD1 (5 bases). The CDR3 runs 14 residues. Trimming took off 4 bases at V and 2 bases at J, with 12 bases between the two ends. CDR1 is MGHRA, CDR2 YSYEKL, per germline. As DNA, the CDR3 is TGCGCCAGCAGCCTCAGGGAACCGGCCTACGAGCAGTACTTC. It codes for CASSLREPAYEQYF.

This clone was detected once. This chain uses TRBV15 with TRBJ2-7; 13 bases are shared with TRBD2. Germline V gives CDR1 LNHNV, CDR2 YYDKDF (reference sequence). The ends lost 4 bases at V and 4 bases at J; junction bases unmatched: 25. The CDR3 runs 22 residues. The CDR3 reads CATSKTLSWGLAGPDTHYEQYF. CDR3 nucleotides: TGTGCCACCAGCAAGACTCTTTCCTGGGGACTAGCGGGACCCGATACACATTACGAGCAGTACTTC.

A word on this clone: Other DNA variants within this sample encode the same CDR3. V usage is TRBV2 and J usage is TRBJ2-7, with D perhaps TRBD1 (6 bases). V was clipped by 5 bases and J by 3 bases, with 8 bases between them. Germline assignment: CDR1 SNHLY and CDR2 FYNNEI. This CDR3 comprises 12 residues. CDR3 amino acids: CASSPQGYEQYF. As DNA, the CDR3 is TGTGCCAGCAGTCCACAGGGCTACGAGCAGTACTTC.

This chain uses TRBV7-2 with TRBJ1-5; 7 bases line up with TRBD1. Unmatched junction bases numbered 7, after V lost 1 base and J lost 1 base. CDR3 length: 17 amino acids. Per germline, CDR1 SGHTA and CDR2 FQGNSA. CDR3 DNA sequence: TGTGCCAGCAGCTTAGGGCAGGGGGGACCGAGCAATCAGCCCCAGCATTTT. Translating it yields CASSLGQGGPSNQPQHF.

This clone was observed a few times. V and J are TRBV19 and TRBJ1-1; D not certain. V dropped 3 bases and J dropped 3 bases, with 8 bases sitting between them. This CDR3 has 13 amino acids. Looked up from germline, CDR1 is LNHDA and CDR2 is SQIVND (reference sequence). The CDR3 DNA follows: TGTGCCAGTAGTATTCAACGGGACACTGAAGCTTTCTTT. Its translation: CASSIQRDTEAFF. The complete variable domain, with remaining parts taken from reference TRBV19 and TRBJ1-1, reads DGGITQSPKYLFRKEGQNVTLSCEQNLNHDAMYWYRQDPGQGLRLIYYSQIVNDFQKGDIAEGYSVSREKKESFPLTVTSAQKNPTAFYLCASSIQRDTEAFFGQGTRLTVV.